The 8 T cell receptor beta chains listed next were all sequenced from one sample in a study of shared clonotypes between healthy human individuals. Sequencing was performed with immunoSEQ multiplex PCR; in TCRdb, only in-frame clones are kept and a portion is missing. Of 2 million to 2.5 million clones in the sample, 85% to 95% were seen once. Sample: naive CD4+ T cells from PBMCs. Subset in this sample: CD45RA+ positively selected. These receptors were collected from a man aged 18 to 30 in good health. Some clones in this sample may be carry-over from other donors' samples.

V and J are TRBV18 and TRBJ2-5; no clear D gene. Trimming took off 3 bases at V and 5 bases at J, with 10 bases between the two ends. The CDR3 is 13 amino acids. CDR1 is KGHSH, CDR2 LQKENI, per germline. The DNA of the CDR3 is TGTGCCAGCTCACCCCCCGACTGGGAGACCCAGTACTTC. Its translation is CASSPPDWETQYF.

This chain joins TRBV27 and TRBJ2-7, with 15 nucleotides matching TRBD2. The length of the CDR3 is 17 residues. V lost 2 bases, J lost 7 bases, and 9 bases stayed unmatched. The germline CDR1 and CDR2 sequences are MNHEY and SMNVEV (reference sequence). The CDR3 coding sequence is TGTGCCAGCAGTTTAAGGGGAGGGACTAGCGGGAGGATAGAGCAGTACTTC. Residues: CASSLRGGTSGRIEQYF.

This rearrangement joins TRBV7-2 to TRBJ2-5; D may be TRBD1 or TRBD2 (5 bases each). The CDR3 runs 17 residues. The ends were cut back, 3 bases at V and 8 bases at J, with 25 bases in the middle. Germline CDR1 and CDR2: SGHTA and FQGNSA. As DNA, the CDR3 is TGTGCCAGCAGCTTGCAACCCCCGGGACCATACGCGGATACCCAGTACTTC. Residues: CASSLQPPGPYADTQYF. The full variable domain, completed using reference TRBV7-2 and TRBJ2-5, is GAGVSQSPSNKVTEKGKDVELRCDPISGHTALYWYRQSLGQGLEFLIYFQGNSAPDKSGLPSDRFSAERTGGSVSTLTIQRTQQEDSAVYLCASSLQPPGPYADTQYFGPGTRLLVL.

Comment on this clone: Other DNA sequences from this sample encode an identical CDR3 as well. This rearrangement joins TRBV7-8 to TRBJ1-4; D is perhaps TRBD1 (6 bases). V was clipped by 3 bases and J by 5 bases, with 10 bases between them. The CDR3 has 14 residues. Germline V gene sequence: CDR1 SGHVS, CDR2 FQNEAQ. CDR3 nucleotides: TGTGCCAGCAGCTTTAGGGGGGGAAATGAAAAACTGTTTTTT. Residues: CASSFRGGNEKLFF.

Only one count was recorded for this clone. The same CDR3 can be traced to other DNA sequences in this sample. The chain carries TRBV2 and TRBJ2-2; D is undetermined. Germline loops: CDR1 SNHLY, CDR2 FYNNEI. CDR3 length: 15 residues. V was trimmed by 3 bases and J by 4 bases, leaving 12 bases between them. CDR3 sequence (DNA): TGTGCCAGCAGTGACGACTCTCTGGGCACCGGGGAGCTGTTTTTT. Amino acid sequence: CASSDDSLGTGELFF.

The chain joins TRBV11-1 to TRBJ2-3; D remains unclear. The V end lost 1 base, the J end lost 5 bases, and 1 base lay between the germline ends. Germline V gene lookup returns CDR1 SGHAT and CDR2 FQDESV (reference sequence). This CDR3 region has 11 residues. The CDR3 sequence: CASSLEDTQYF. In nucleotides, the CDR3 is TGTGCCAGCAGCTTAGAAGATACGCAGTATTTT.

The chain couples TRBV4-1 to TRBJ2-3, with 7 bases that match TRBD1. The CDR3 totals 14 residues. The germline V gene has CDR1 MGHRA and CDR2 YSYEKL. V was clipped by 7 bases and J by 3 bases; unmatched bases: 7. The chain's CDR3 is CASTPLQGTDTQYF. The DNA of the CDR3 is TGCGCCAGCACACCTCTACAGGGGACAGATACGCAGTATTTT.

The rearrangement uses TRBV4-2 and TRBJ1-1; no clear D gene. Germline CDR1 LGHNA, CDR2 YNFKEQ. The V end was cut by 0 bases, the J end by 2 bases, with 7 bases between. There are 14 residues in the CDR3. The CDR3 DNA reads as TGTGCCAGCAGCCAAGATCAAACTAACACTGAAGCTTTCTTT. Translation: CASSQDQTNTEAFF.